This record covers a single T cell receptor beta chain. Antigen unknown. This specimen belongs to a study of cytomegalovirus exposure and HLA in healthy donors. Study results and caveats: Analysis was performed later, and it showed HLA-associated TCR beta chains to be more clonally expanded than equally common others. In an earlier analysis, about 87% or about 30%: the productive usage of most TCR beta V segments.

60 Vbeta and 13 Jbeta primers were used in PCR. Sequencing was performed with immunoSEQ multiplex PCR; in TCRdb, only in-frame clones are kept and a portion is missing. The sample lists around 200,000 clones; around 85% were seen once. The sequenced material came from PBMCs. The TCR originated in a woman in her 50s in good health and CMV-seronegative.

CDR3: CASSYSKLQETQYF. As DNA, the CDR3 is TGTGCCAGCAGTTACTCGAAACTTCAAGAGACCCAGTACTTC. J is TRBJ2-5 and V is TRBV6-5; D remains ambiguous. CDR1 is MNHEY and CDR2 is SVGAGI in the germline V gene. Trimming removed 0 bases at V and 2 bases at J, with 7 bases between. The CDR3 sequence is 14 residues long.